This T cell receptor (beta chain) came from a study of shared clonotypes between healthy human individuals. About the study: Contributing individuals were two females and a few males aged 18 to 49.

The study, taken as a whole, reports: Clonotype sharing across several donors was observed for around 4.5% of naive CD4 clonotypes. Rarefaction demonstrated incomplete sorted-subset sequencing despite large depth.

Over several immunoSEQ plates, each subset's genomic DNA was distributed in even portions. Data came from immunoSEQ multiplex PCR; TCRdb stores just in-frame clones and leaves some out. The sample lists approximately 1.9 million clones, roughly 95% seen once, with over 1.5% in the top ten. Naive CD8 cells lacked CD45RO and underwent positive selection for CCR7, leaving out terminally differentiated effector memory CD45RA+ cells. Germline V gene sequence: CDR1 MGHRA, CDR2 YSYEKL. CDR3 size: 17 residues. The J segment lost 4 bases and the V segment lost 5 bases, leaving 12 bases of the junction unmatched. In the case of this clone: Its antigen is still unknown.

The TCR sequence derives from a man aged 18-30 years in good health. Some clones in this sample may be carry-over from other donors' samples. The sequenced material came from naive CD8+ T cells from PBMCs. V gene TRBV4-1 combines with J gene TRBJ1-4; TRBD1 agrees at 8 bases. As DNA, the CDR3 is TGCGCCAGCAGCTGGGGCCTGTCGACAGGGGATAATGAAAAACTGTTTTTT. Residues: CASSWGLSTGDNEKLFF.